The clone carrying this T cell receptor (beta chain) occurred a few times. Per the study methods: The assay estimated nucleated cells by amplifying reference gene primers. The method was immunoSEQ multiplex PCR; TCRdb's version includes in-frame clones alone and lacks a portion of them. The D gene and trimming were derived from the DNA, and the V and J assignments and clone size from that table. The table has 200,000 to 300,000 clones, 88% seen once; the top ten hold 0.99%. The germline V and J ends were trimmed by 1 base and 7 bases, with 10 bases remaining between them. The CDR3 runs 14 residues. CDR1 and CDR2 (germline): SEHNR, FQNEAQ (reference sequence). These data are taken from a study of blood T cell repertoires in COVID-19. Study details: Acute-phase and convalescent COVID-19 samples originated in the United States, Italy and Spain. In each case, the material was cDNA or gDNA derived from T cells, B-cell-depleted T cells, or PBMCs.

The gene calls are TRBV7-9 and TRBJ2-2; D is perhaps TRBD2 (6 bases). This TCR was sampled from a middle-aged woman who had recovered from COVID-19. Sequencing was performed on peripheral blood. In DNA form, the CDR3 reads TGTGCCAGCAGCTTAGTTGGGACTGACGGGGAGCTGTTTTTT. It is translated as CASSLVGTDGELFF.